This T cell receptor (beta chain) was identified during a study of prognosis after radiotherapy for stage I lung cancer. The study amplified the TCR beta CDR3 region from genomic DNA. This amplification was carried out by two rounds of multiplex PCR. Primers were specific to each TRBV and TRBJ gene in first-round PCR. One entry per CDR3 protein results from TCRdb running MiXCR on the multiplex PCR reads. The sample records some 38,000 distinct CDR3 sequences, approximately 24% being singletons. This clonotype was counted at least ten times. The patients, who had no history of other malignancies and had received no prior chemotherapy or radiotherapy, were all found to be node-negative on CT and PET/CT. This TCR was sampled from a donor aged 50 or older with non-small cell lung cancer. Sequencing used PBMCs, obtained before or after stereotactic body radiation therapy (not recorded which).

The CDR3 spells CASSWDSATNEKLFF. In nucleotides, the CDR3 is TGTGCCAGCAGTTGGGACAGTGCAACTAATGAAAAACTGTTTTTT. The chain has TRBV28 and TRBJ1-4, with 7 bases aligning to TRBD1. J was trimmed by 0 bases and V by 4 bases; bases with no gene match: 2. The CDR3 runs to 15 residues. Germline CDR1 MDHEN, CDR2 SYDVKM.